Listed below are T cell receptor beta chains from one sample, sequenced in a study of metastatic and nonmetastatic thyroid tumors. MiXCR was used by TCRdb to re-call the PCR reads. The sample includes about 35,000 clones, roughly 19% of them seen just once. Sequencing used blood. The receptors were gathered from a male donor with papillary thyroid cancer or a benign thyroid nodule (not recorded which). Some clones in this sample may be carry-over from other donors' samples. Each CDR3 is given with its conserved first and last residue. Fields, in order: J gene, V gene, clone size, D gene, CDR3 DNA, CDR3 protein. A D gene is named only where the DNA matches it firmly. Not every row has a clone size; where given, it reads once, few, many or a size class.

j_gene: TRBJ1-5
v_gene: TRBV24-1
abundance: .
d_gene: .
CDR3nt: TGTGCCACCAGTGATGGGGAAGACCCTGCATGTCAGCCCCAGCATTTT
CDR3aa: CATSDGEDPACQPQHF

j_gene: TRBJ2-7
v_gene: TRBV28
abundance: medium-sized
d_gene: TRBD2
CDR3nt: TGTGCCAGCAGGTCTAGCGGGCCTCCTAACGAGCAGTACTTC
CDR3aa: CASRSSGPPNEQYF

j_gene: TRBJ2-5
v_gene: TRBV20-1
abundance: many
d_gene: .
CDR3nt: TGCAGTGCTACCGCCAGTGATAGATGGGAGACCCAGTACTTC
CDR3aa: CSATASDRWETQYF

j_gene: TRBJ2-7
v_gene: TRBV2
abundance: many
d_gene: TRBD2
CDR3nt: TGTGCCAGCAGAGAGAGAGCGGGAGTTCGCGAGCAGTACTTC
CDR3aa: CASRERAGVREQYF

j_gene: TRBJ2-7
v_gene: TRBV6-2/TRBV6-3
abundance: few
d_gene: .
CDR3nt: TGTGCCAGCAGTTACGCGGGACTCATCGACGAGCAGTACTTC
CDR3aa: CASSYAGLIDEQYF

j_gene: TRBJ2-3
v_gene: TRBV20-1
abundance: many
d_gene: TRBD2
CDR3nt: TGCAGTGCTAGAGACCGACTAGCGGGAGGGATTAGCACAGATACGCAGTATTTT
CDR3aa: CSARDRLAGGISTDTQYF

j_gene: TRBJ1-3
v_gene: TRBV6-1
abundance: .
d_gene: .
CDR3nt: TGTGCCAGCAGTGGGTGGCTCGATGGAAACACCATATATTTT
CDR3aa: CASSGWLDGNTIYF

j_gene: TRBJ1-2
v_gene: TRBV30
abundance: many
d_gene: .
CDR3nt: TGTGCCTGGAGTGTTCGGGGTACCTATGGCTACACCTTC
CDR3aa: CAWSVRGTYGYTF

j_gene: TRBJ2-2
v_gene: TRBV6-1
abundance: medium-sized
d_gene: TRBD1
CDR3nt: TGTGCCACCAAAACCGGACAGGCGAACACCGGGGAGCTGTTTTTT
CDR3aa: CATKTGQANTGELFF

j_gene: TRBJ1-4
v_gene: TRBV30
abundance: many
d_gene: .
CDR3nt: TGTGCCTGGAGTGGGGGCCAGGGTGAAAAACTGTTTTTT
CDR3aa: CAWSGGQGEKLFF

j_gene: TRBJ2-1
v_gene: TRBV6-1
abundance: medium-sized
d_gene: TRBD2
CDR3nt: TGTGCCAGCAGTGAAGAAGCGGGGGGGATCAATGAGCAGTTCTTC
CDR3aa: CASSEEAGGINEQFF

j_gene: TRBJ1-3
v_gene: TRBV5-1
abundance: many
d_gene: .
CDR3nt: TGCGCCAGCTCTGACGGGGGCCCTGGAAACACCATATATTTT
CDR3aa: CASSDGGPGNTIYF

j_gene: TRBJ2-7
v_gene: TRBV13
abundance: .
d_gene: .
CDR3nt: TGTGCCGACAGCCCCGGCCTGGACGGAGGATACGAGCAGTACTTC
CDR3aa: CADSPGLDGGYEQYF

j_gene: TRBJ1-1
v_gene: TRBV10-1
abundance: many
d_gene: TRBD1
CDR3nt: TGCGCCAGCATGCCGACAGGGACCACTGAAGCTTTCTTT
CDR3aa: CASMPTGTTEAFF

j_gene: TRBJ2-1
v_gene: TRBV19
abundance: many
d_gene: .
CDR3nt: TGTGCCAGTAGTACCGGGACAGTCTGGGGCCAGCGGGCCTACAATGAGCAGTTCTTC
CDR3aa: CASSTGTVWGQRAYNEQFF

j_gene: TRBJ2-6
v_gene: TRBV28
abundance: .
d_gene: .
CDR3nt: TGTGCCAGCAGTCTAAACGTCAGGGCTTCGGGGGCCAACGTCCTGACTTTC
CDR3aa: CASSLNVRASGANVLTF

j_gene: TRBJ2-3
v_gene: TRBV5-1
abundance: .
d_gene: .
CDR3nt: TGCGCCAGCAGGGGGGCGCCGGCGGGCAGCACAGATACGCAGTATTTT
CDR3aa: CASRGAPAGSTDTQYF

j_gene: TRBJ2-2
v_gene: TRBV6-4
abundance: many
d_gene: .
CDR3nt: TGTGCCAGCAGCGTCTATAGCGTGTCTGACACCGGGGAGCTGTTTTTT
CDR3aa: CASSVYSVSDTGELFF

j_gene: TRBJ2-7
v_gene: TRBV30
abundance: many
d_gene: .
CDR3nt: TGTGCCTGGAGTGTAGGTGCTTACGAGCAGTACTTC
CDR3aa: CAWSVGAYEQYF

j_gene: TRBJ2-7
v_gene: TRBV27
abundance: few
d_gene: .
CDR3nt: TGTGCCAGCCTTCTTGAGCAGTACTTC
CDR3aa: CASLLEQYF

j_gene: TRBJ2-3
v_gene: TRBV28
abundance: medium-sized
d_gene: TRBD2
CDR3nt: TGTGCCAGCAGTCTTTCTAGCGGGAGTGTCTCAGATACGCAGTATTTT
CDR3aa: CASSLSSGSVSDTQYF

j_gene: TRBJ1-5
v_gene: TRBV6-5
abundance: few
d_gene: .
CDR3nt: TGCGCCAGCAGTTACTTACAGGGTGGTCATCCCCAGCATTTT
CDR3aa: CASSYLQGGHPQHF

j_gene: TRBJ2-2
v_gene: TRBV28
abundance: few
d_gene: TRBD1
CDR3nt: TGTGCCAGCAGGCGATCGGGACAGGGTACCGGGGAGCTGTTTTTT
CDR3aa: CASRRSGQGTGELFF

j_gene: TRBJ2-1
v_gene: TRBV7-5
abundance: many
d_gene: .
CDR3nt: .
CDR3aa: CTSVPDTVRDREDGSYNEQFF

j_gene: TRBJ1-5
v_gene: TRBV7-3
abundance: .
d_gene: .
CDR3nt: TGTGCCAGCAGCTTAGACGGTTCTCAGCCCCAGCATTTT
CDR3aa: CASSLDGSQPQHF

j_gene: TRBJ2-4
v_gene: TRBV19
abundance: many
d_gene: TRBD2
CDR3nt: TGTGCCAGTAGTGATAGCGGGAGAGCCCTTACGGCCAAAAACATTCAGTACTTC
CDR3aa: CASSDSGRALTAKNIQYF

j_gene: TRBJ2-7
v_gene: TRBV12-3/TRBV12-4
abundance: few
d_gene: TRBD2
CDR3nt: TGTGCCAGCAACAAGGGGACTAGCGGGAGGAACGAGCAGTACTTC
CDR3aa: CASNKGTSGRNEQYF

j_gene: TRBJ1-4
v_gene: TRBV6-1
abundance: few
d_gene: .
CDR3nt: TGTGCCAGCAGTGCGACGACCCGGGGGGAAAAACTGTTTTTT
CDR3aa: CASSATTRGEKLFF

j_gene: TRBJ1-2
v_gene: TRBV7-2
abundance: once
d_gene: .
CDR3nt: TGTGCCAGCAGCTTAGCCGGGGGCGGCAACTATGGCTACACCTTC
CDR3aa: CASSLAGGGNYGYTF

j_gene: TRBJ2-5
v_gene: TRBV5-4
abundance: .
d_gene: .
CDR3nt: TGTGCCAGCAGCCTGGCGGAGACCCAGTACTTC
CDR3aa: CASSLAETQYF

j_gene: TRBJ2-2
v_gene: TRBV6-1
abundance: many
d_gene: TRBD2
CDR3nt: TGTGCCAGCAGTCCCCCCGGGGCGGGGGGCCCCGGGGAGCTGTTTTTT
CDR3aa: CASSPPGAGGPGELFF

j_gene: TRBJ2-5
v_gene: TRBV11-2
abundance: many
d_gene: .
CDR3nt: TGTGCCAGCAGCTCGGGCTGGACTCAACAAGAGACCCAGTACTTC
CDR3aa: CASSSGWTQQETQYF

j_gene: TRBJ1-1
v_gene: TRBV15
abundance: .
d_gene: .
CDR3nt: TGTGCCACCAGCAGCGTGACAGGAGCCCGGACCGAAGCTTTCTTT
CDR3aa: CATSSVTGARTEAFF

j_gene: TRBJ2-3
v_gene: TRBV7-2
abundance: many
d_gene: .
CDR3nt: TGTGCCAGCAGCTTAGGCCCAGGGGCGGGGGTTACGCAGTATTTT
CDR3aa: CASSLGPGAGVTQYF

j_gene: TRBJ1-1
v_gene: TRBV24-1
abundance: many
d_gene: .
CDR3nt: TGTGCCACCAGTGATTCTAGGAGGGTTGGATACACTGAAGCTTTCTTT
CDR3aa: CATSDSRRVGYTEAFF

j_gene: TRBJ2-3
v_gene: TRBV13
abundance: many
d_gene: TRBD2
CDR3nt: TGTGCCAGCAGCTTTAGCTCACCCCGGACTAGCGGGGGGGCAGATACGCAGTATTTT
CDR3aa: CASSFSSPRTSGGADTQYF

j_gene: TRBJ1-6
v_gene: TRBV14
abundance: many
d_gene: .
CDR3nt: TGTGCCAGCAGCCTCCCACAGGGTTCTGGTTCACCCCTCCACTTT
CDR3aa: CASSLPQGSGSPLHF

j_gene: TRBJ1-1
v_gene: TRBV5-1
abundance: many
d_gene: .
CDR3nt: TGCGCCAGCAGCTTGGCAAGGGGTCTGGGGAACACTGAAGCTTTCTTT
CDR3aa: CASSLARGLGNTEAFF

j_gene: TRBJ2-5
v_gene: TRBV6-4
abundance: many
d_gene: TRBD1
CDR3nt: TGTGCCAGCAGTGATCTTCTAGATAGGGGACAGGGGGAGAGGGAGACCCAGTACTTC
CDR3aa: CASSDLLDRGQGERETQYF

j_gene: TRBJ2-7
v_gene: TRBV28
abundance: few
d_gene: .
CDR3nt: TGTGCCAGCACCGGAGATGTAGGGGGGGCGCGCTACGAGCAGTACTTC
CDR3aa: CASTGDVGGARYEQYF

j_gene: TRBJ2-1
v_gene: TRBV28
abundance: few
d_gene: TRBD2
CDR3nt: TGTGCCAGCAGTTTAGAGGTAGCGGGGTCCCCGTTCTTC
CDR3aa: CASSLEVAGSPFF

j_gene: TRBJ2-5
v_gene: TRBV2
abundance: .
d_gene: TRBD2
CDR3nt: TGTGCCAGCAGCCCAGGGCATGGCAGGGAGGGTGGGGAGACCCAGTACTTC
CDR3aa: CASSPGHGREGGETQYF

j_gene: TRBJ1-4
v_gene: TRBV28
abundance: few
d_gene: .
CDR3nt: TGTGCCAGCAGTTTCGCGGGGGCTCCTGCAACTAATGAAAAACTGTTTTTT
CDR3aa: CASSFAGAPATNEKLFF

j_gene: TRBJ2-7
v_gene: TRBV7-9
abundance: many
d_gene: .
CDR3nt: TGTGCCAGCAGCCAACACCGGGACTACGAGCAGTACTTC
CDR3aa: CASSQHRDYEQYF

j_gene: TRBJ1-1
v_gene: TRBV5-1
abundance: many
d_gene: TRBD1
CDR3nt: TGCGCCAGCCGACAGGGGGCGCAGGACACTGAAGCTTTCTTT
CDR3aa: CASRQGAQDTEAFF

j_gene: TRBJ2-1
v_gene: TRBV24-1
abundance: once
d_gene: .
CDR3nt: TGTGCCACCATTGAACCAGTGTTCAATGAGCAGTTCTTC
CDR3aa: CATIEPVFNEQFF

j_gene: TRBJ2-1
v_gene: TRBV10-1
abundance: many
d_gene: .
CDR3nt: TGCGCCAGCAGCAAGCGTCTGGACAATGAGCAGTTCTTC
CDR3aa: CASSKRLDNEQFF

j_gene: TRBJ2-1
v_gene: TRBV20-1
abundance: .
d_gene: TRBD2
CDR3nt: TGCAGTGCTAGACGCGGGAGCGGGGGAAACAATGAGCAGTTCTTC
CDR3aa: CSARRGSGGNNEQFF

j_gene: TRBJ1-1
v_gene: TRBV10-2
abundance: many
d_gene: TRBD1
CDR3nt: TGCGCCAGCAGTGAGCCCGGACAGGGAATGGGTACTGAAGCTTTCTTT
CDR3aa: CASSEPGQGMGTEAFF

j_gene: TRBJ2-1
v_gene: TRBV5-4
abundance: .
d_gene: .
CDR3nt: TGTGCCAGCAGCGGACAGCTGAGCCCCTACAATGAGCAGTTCTTC
CDR3aa: CASSGQLSPYNEQFF

j_gene: TRBJ1-5
v_gene: TRBV7-3
abundance: .
d_gene: .
CDR3nt: TGTGCCAGCACCTTCTCCCGGGGGGCCAATCAGCCCCAGCATTTT
CDR3aa: CASTFSRGANQPQHF